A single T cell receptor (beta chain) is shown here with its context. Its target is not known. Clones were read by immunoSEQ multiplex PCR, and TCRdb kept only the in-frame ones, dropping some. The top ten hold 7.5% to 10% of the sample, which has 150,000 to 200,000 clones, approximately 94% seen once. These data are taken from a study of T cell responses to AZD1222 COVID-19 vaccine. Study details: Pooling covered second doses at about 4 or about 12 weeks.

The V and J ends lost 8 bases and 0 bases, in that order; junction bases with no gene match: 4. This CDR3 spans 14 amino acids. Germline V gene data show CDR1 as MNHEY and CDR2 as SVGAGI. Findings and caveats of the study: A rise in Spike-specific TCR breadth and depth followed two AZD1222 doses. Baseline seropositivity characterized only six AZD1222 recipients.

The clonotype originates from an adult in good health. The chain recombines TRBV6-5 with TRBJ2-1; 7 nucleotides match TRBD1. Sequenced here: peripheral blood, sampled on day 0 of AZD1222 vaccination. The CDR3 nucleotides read TGTGCCAGCCGTAGGGACAGCTCCTACAATGAGCAGTTCTTC. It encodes CASRRDSSYNEQFF.